This T cell receptor (beta chain) is drawn from a study of Ad26.COV2.S vaccination and SARS-CoV-2 variants. Study in general: COV1001, an Ad26.COV2.S trial, supplied this vaccine-arm donor. Intramuscular Ad26.COV2.S doses were given once or twice, 56 days apart. General study findings and limits: Measures of TCR breadth and depth may have fallen short of total T cell responses.

CDR1 is MDHEN, CDR2 SYDVKM, per germline. The CDR3 totals 17 residues. Trimming cost V 2 bases and J 4 bases; bases outside gene matches: 9. Comment on this clone: Its antigen remains unidentified.

The sample's treatment: over 15 received Ad26.COV2.S at low or high dose, single or two shots; 5 received placebo; per-sample allocation not given. Day 63 after the first injection of vaccine or placebo was the sampling time. This vaccine is an Ad26 vector that expresses the Wuhan-strain SARS-CoV-2 spike. Generated by immunoSEQ multiplex PCR, the TCRdb table keeps only in-frame clones and is missing some. The sample contains around 340,000 clones, about 86% of which appear only once. The specimen was peripheral blood, collected in a trial of Ad26.COV2.S vaccine versus placebo. The source of this sequence is a person between 18 and 59 years old who received the Ad26.COV2.S COVID-19 vaccine or a placebo. This chain connects TRBV28 to TRBJ2-3; 10 bases line up with TRBD1. CDR3 region: CASSLGVRTGGSDTQYF. The DNA for the CDR3 is TGTGCCAGCAGTTTAGGTGTGAGGACAGGGGGTTCAGATACGCAGTATTTT.